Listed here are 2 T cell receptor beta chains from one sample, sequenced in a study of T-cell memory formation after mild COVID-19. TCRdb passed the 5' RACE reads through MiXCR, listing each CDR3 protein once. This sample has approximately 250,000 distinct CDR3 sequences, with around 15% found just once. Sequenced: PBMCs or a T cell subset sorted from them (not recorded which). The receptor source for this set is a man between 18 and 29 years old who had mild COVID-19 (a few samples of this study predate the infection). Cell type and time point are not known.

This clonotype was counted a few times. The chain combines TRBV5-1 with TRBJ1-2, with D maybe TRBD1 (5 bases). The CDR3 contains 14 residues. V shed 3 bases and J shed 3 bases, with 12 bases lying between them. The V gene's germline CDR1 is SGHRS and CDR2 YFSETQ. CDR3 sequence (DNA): TGCGCCAGCAGCTCACAAGCCAGGGACTATGGCTACACCTTC. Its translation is CASSSQARDYGYTF.

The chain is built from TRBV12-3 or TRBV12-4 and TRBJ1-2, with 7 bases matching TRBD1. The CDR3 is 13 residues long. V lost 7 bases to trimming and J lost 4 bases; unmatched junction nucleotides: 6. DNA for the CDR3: TGTGCCAGCACCCTGGGACAGTTCTATGGCTACACCTTC. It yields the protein CASTLGQFYGYTF.